One T cell receptor beta chain is described in this entry. Losses at the gene ends were 6 bases for V and 5 bases for J; bases not matched to a gene: 0. Germline V gives CDR1 MNHEY, CDR2 SVGAGI. CDR3 length: 14 amino acids. The data stem from a study of blood T cell repertoires in COVID-19. Study overall: Sample material is recorded as cDNA or gDNA derived from T cells, B-cell-depleted T cells, or PBMCs.

Donors were grouped by their self-reported clinical history. Original analysis: Nucleated cell counts were estimated from reference gene primer amplification. Profiling relied on immunoSEQ multiplex PCR, and the TCRdb table lists in-frame clones only, not all of them. V and J calls and clone size are given by that table; D and trimming were obtained from the DNA. The sample lists roughly 190,000 clones, roughly 84% occurring once. This TCR was recovered from a woman under 40 who had recovered from COVID-19. V is TRBV6-5 and J is TRBJ2-5; 16 nucleotides line up with TRBD2. Source material: PBMCs or T cells enriched from blood (not recorded which). The CDR3 sequence: CASRGLAGGETQYF. CDR3 nucleotide sequence: TGTGCCAGCAGGGGACTAGCGGGAGGGGAGACCCAGTACTTC.